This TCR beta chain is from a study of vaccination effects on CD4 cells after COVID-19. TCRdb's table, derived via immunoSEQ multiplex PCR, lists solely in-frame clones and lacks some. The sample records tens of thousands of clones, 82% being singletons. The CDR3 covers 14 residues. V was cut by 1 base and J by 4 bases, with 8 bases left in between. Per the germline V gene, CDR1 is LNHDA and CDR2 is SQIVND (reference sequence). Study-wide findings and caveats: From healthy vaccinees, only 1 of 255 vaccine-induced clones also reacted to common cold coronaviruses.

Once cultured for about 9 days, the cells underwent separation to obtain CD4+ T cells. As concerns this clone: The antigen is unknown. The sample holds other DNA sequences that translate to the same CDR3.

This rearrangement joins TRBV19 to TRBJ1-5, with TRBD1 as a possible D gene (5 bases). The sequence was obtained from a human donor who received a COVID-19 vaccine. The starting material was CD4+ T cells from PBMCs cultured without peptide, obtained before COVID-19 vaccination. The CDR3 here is CASSIGQGNQPQHF. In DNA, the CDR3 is TGTGCCAGTAGTATAGGTCAGGGAAATCAGCCCCAGCATTTT. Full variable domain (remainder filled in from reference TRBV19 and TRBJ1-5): DGGITQSPKYLFRKEGQNVTLSCEQNLNHDAMYWYRQDPGQGLRLIYYSQIVNDFQKGDIAEGYSVSREKKESFPLTVTSAQKNPTAFYLCASSIGQGNQPQHFGDGTRLSIL.